This T cell receptor beta chain was recorded in a study of T cells after yellow fever vaccination. Whole-study findings and limits: Of the clonotypes, a small share occurred in both CD4 and CD8 compartments.

Synthesis of TCR cDNA relied on 5'RACE template switching, which attached a universal primer site and UMIs. TCRdb reprocessed the 5' RACE reads with MiXCR, giving one entry per CDR3 protein. The sample records 620,000 or so distinct CDR3 sequences, around 16% being singletons. As regards this clonotype: Its specificity is unknown.

This CDR3 region has 15 residues. Trimming shortened V by 0 bases and J by 7 bases, and 10 bases separated the two germline ends. Germline CDR1 LGHNA, CDR2 YSLEER. The sequence was obtained from a man younger than 35 who received the YFV17D yellow fever vaccine. Specimen: PBMCs, collected 4 to 6 days after the first yellow fever vaccination. V gene TRBV4-3 combines with J gene TRBJ1-6; D is unresolved. CDR3 amino acids: CASSQEAGGNSPLHF. CDR3 DNA sequence: TGCGCCAGCAGCCAAGAGGCAGGAGGAAATTCACCCCTCCACTTT.